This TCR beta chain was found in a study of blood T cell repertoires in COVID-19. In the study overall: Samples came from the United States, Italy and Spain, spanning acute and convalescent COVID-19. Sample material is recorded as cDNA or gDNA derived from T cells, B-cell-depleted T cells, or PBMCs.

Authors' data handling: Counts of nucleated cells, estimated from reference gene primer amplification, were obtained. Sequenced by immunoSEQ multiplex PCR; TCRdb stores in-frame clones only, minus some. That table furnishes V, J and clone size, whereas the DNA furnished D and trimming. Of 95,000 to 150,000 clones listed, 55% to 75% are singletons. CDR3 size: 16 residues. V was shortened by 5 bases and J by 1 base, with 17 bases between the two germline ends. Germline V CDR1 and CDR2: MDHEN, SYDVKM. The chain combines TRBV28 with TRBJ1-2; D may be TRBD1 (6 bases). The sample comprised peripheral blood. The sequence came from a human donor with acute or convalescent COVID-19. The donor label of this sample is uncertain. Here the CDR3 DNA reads TGTGCCAGCAGTCAGAAACAGGGACGAAGTAACTATGGCTACACCTTC. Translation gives CASSQKQGRSNYGYTF.